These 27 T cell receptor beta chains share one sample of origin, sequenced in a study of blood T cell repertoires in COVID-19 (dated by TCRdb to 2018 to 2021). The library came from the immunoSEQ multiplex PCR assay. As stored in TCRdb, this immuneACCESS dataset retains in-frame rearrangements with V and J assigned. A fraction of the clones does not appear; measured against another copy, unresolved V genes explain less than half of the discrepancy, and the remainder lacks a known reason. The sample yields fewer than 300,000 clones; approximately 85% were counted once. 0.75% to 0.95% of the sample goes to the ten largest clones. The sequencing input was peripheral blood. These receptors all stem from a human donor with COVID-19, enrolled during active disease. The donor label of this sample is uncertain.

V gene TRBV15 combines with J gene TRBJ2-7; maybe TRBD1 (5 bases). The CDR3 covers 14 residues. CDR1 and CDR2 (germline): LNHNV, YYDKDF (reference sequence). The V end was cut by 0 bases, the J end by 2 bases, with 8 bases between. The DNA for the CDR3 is TGTGCCACCAGCAGAGATCAGGGTCCCTACGAGCAGTACTTC. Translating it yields CATSRDQGPYEQYF. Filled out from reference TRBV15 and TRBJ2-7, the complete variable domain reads DAMVIQNPRYQVTQFGKPVTLSCSQTLNHNVMYWYQQKSSQAPKLLFHYYDKDFNNEADTPDNFQSRRPNTSFCFLDIRSPGLGDTAMYLCATSRDQGPYEQYFGPGTRLTVT.

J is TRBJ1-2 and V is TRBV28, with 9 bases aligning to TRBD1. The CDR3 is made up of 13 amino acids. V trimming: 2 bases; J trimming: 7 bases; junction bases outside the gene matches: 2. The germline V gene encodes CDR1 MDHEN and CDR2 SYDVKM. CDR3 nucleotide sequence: TGTGCCAGCAGTTTAGGGACAGGGAGTGGCTACACCTTC. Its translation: CASSLGTGSGYTF.

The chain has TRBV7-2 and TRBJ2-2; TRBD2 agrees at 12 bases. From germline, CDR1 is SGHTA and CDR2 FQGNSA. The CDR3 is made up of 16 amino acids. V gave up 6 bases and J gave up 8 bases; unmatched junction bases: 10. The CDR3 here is CASSSRLAGASGELFF. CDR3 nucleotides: TGTGCCAGCAGTTCACGACTAGCGGGGGCCTCTGGGGAGCTGTTTTTT.

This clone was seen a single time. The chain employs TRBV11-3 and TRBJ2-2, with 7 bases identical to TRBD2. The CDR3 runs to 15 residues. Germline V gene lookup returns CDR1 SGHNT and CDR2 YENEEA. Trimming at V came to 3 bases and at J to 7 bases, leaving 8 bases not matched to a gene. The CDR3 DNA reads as TGTGCCAGCAGCTTTTCGGGAGGCATTGGCGGGGAGCTGTTTTTT. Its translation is CASSFSGGIGGELFF.

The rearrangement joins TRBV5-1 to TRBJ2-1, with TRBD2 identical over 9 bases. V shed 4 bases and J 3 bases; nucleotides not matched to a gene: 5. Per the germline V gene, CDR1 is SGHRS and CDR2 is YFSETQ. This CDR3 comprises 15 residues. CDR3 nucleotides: TGCGCCAGCAGCCCGGGACTAGCTGTCTACAATGAGCAGTTCTTC. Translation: CASSPGLAVYNEQFF.

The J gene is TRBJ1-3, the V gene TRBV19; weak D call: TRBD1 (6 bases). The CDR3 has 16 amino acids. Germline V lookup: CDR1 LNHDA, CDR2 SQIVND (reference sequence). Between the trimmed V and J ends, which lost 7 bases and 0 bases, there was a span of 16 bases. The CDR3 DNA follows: TGTGCCAGTAACACAGGGTCCACTCACTCTGGAAACACCATATATTTT. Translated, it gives CASNTGSTHSGNTIYF.

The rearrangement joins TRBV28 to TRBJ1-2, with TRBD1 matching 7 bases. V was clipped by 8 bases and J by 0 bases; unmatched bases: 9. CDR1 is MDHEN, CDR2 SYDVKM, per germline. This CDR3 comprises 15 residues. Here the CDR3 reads CASSLGGGPNYGYTF. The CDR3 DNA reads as TGTGCCAGCTCCCTAGGAGGGGGCCCTAACTATGGCTACACCTTC.

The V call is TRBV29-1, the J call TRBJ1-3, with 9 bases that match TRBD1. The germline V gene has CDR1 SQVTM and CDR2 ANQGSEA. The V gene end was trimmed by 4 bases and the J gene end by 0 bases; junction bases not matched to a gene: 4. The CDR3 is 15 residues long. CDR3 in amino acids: CSVVGTGSSGNTIYF. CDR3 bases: TGCAGCGTTGTGGGGACAGGGTCCTCTGGAAACACCATATATTTT.

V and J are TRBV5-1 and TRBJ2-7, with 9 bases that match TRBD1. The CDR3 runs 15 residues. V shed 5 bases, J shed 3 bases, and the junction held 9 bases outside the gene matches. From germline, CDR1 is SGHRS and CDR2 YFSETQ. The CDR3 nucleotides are TGCGCCAGCAGTCGGACCGGGACAGGGTTCTACGAGCAGTACTTC. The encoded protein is CASSRTGTGFYEQYF.

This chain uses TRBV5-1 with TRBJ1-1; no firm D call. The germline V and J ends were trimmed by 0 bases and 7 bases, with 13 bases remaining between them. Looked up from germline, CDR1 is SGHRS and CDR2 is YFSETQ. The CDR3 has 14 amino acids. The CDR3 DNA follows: TGCGCCAGCAGCTTGGTAGCGGCGAGGGATGAAGCTTTCTTT. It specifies CASSLVAARDEAFF.

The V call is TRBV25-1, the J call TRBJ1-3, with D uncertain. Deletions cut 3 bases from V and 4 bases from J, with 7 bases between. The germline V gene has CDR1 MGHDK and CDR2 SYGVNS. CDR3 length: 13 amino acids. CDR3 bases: TGTGCCAGCAGTGAGGTGGGCGGAAACACCATATATTTT. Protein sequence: CASSEVGGNTIYF.

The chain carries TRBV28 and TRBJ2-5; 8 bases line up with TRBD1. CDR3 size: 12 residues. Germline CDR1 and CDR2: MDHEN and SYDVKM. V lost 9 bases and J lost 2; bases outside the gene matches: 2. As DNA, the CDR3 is TGTGCCAGGACAGGGGATCAAGAGACCCAGTACTTC. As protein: CARTGDQETQYF.

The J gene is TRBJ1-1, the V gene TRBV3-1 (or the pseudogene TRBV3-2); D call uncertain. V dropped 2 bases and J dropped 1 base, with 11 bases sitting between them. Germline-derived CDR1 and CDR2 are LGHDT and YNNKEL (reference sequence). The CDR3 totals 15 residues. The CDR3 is CASSQTRLGNTEAFF. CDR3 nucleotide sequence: TGTGCCAGCAGCCAAACCAGGCTTGGGAACACTGAAGCTTTCTTT.

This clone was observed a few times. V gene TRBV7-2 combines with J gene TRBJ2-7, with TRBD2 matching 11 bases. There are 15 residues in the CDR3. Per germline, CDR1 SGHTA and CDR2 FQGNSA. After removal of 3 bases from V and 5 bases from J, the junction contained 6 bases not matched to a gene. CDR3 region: CASSLRLAGNHEQYF. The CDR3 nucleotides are TGTGCCAGCAGCTTGAGACTAGCGGGGAACCACGAGCAGTACTTC. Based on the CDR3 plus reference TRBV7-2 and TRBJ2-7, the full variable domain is GAGVSQSPSNKVTEKGKDVELRCDPISGHTALYWYRQSLGQGLEFLIYFQGNSAPDKSGLPSDRFSAERTGGSVSTLTIQRTQQEDSAVYLCASSLRLAGNHEQYFGPGTRLTVT.

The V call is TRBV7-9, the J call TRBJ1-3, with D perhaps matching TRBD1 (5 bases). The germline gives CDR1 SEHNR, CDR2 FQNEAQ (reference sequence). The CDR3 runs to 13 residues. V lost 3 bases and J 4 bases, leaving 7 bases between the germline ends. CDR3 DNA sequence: TGTGCCAGCAGCTTCAGGACAGGAAACACCATATATTTT. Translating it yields CASSFRTGNTIYF. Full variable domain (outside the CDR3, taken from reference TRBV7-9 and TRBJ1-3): DTGVSQNPRHKITKRGQNVTFRCDPISEHNRLYWYRQTLGQGPEFLTYFQNEAQLEKSRLLSDRFSAERPKGSFSTLEIQRTEQGDSAMYLCASSFRTGNTIYFGEGSWLTVV.

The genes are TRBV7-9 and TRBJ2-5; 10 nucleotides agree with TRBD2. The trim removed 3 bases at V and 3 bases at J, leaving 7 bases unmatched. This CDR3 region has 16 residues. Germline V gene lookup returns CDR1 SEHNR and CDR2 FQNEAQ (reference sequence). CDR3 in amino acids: CASSFPSGSGEETQYF. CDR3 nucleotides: TGTGCCAGCAGCTTCCCTAGCGGGAGTGGGGAAGAGACCCAGTACTTC.

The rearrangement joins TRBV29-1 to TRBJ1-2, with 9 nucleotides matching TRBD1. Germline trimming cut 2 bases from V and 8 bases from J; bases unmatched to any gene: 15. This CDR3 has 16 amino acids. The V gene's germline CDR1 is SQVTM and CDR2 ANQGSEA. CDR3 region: CSVEMGQGRRVSGYTF. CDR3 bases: TGCAGCGTTGAAATGGGACAGGGCCGGCGTGTGAGCGGCTACACCTTC. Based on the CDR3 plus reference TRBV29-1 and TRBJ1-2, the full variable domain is SAVISQKPSRDICQRGTSLTIQCQVDSQVTMMFWYRQQPGQSLTLIATANQGSEATYESGFVIDKFPISRPNLTFSTLTVSNMSPEDSSIYLCSVEMGQGRRVSGYTFGSGTRLTVV.

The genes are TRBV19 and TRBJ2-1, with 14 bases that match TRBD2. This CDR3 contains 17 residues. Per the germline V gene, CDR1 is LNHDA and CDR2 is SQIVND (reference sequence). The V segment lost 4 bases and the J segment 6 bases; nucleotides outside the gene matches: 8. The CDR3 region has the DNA TGTGCCAGTAGTACCGGGACTAGCGGGAGATCCGTCAATGAGCAGTTCTTC. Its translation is CASSTGTSGRSVNEQFF.

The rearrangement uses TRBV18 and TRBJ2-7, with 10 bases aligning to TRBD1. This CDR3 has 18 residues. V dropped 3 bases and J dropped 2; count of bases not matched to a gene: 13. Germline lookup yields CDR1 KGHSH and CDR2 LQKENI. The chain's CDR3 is CASSPYQLLGQGAYEQYF. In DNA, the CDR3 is TGTGCCAGCTCACCCTATCAACTGCTCGGACAGGGGGCCTACGAGCAGTACTTC.

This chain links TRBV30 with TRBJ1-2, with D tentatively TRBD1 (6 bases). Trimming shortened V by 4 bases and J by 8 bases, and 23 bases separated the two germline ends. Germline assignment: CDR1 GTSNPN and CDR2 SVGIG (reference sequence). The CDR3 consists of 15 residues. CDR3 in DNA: TGTGCCTGGAACGCCCTCGGGGGGGCAGGTGAGGGCTACACCTTC. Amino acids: CAWNALGGAGEGYTF.

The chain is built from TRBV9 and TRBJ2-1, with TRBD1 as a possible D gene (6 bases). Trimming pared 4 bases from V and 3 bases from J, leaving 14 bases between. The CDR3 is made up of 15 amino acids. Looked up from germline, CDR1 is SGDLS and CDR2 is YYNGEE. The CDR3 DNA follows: TGTGCCAGCAGCCCCGAACAGGGAATCTACAATGAGCAGTTCTTC. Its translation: CASSPEQGIYNEQFF.

The CDR3 coding sequence is TGTGCCAGCAGTCTTGGGACAGGTTGGTCTGAAGCTTTCTTT. This sequence encodes CASSLGTGWSEAFF. The chain joins TRBV28 to TRBJ1-1; 8 bases line up with TRBD1. CDR1 is MDHEN, CDR2 SYDVKM, per germline. The CDR3 is 14 amino acids. Trimming cost V 5 bases and J 6 bases; bases outside gene matches: 8.

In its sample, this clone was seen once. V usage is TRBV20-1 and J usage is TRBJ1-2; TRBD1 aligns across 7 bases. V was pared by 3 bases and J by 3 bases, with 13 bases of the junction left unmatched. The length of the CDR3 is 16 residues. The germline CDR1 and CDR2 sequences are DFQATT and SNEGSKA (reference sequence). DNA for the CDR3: TGCAGTGCTAGTCCCCAGGGGGACAAGGACGACTATGGCTACACCTTC. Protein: CSASPQGDKDDYGYTF.

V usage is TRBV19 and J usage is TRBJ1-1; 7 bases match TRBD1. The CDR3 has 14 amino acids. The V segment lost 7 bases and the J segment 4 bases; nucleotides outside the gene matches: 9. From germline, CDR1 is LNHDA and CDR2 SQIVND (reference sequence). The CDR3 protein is CASIGGQIRTEAFF. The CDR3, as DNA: TGTGCCAGTATAGGGGGACAGATCCGCACTGAAGCTTTCTTT. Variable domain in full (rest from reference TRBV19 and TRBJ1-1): DGGITQSPKYLFRKEGQNVTLSCEQNLNHDAMYWYRQDPGQGLRLIYYSQIVNDFQKGDIAEGYSVSREKKESFPLTVTSAQKNPTAFYLCASIGGQIRTEAFFGQGTRLTVV.

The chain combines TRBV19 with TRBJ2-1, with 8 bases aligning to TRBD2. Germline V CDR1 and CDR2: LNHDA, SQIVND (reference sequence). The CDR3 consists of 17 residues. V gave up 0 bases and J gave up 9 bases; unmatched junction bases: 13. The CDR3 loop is CASSIEYPGLGTVEQFF. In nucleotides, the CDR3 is TGTGCCAGTAGTATAGAGTACCCGGGACTAGGTACAGTTGAGCAGTTCTTC.

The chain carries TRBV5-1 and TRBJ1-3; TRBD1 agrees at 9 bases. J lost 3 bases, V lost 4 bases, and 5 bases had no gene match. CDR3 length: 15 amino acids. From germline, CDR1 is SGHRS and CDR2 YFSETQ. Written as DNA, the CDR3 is TGCGCCAGCAGCAAACGGACAGGGGATGGAAACACCATATATTTT. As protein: CASSKRTGDGNTIYF.

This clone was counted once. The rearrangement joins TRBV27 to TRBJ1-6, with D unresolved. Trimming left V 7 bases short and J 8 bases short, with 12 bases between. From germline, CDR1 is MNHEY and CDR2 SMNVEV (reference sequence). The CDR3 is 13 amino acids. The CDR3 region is CASTHDRDSPLHF. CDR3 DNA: TGTGCCAGCACACATGACCGGGATTCACCCCTCCACTTT.